The present entry profiles one T cell receptor (beta chain) with its context. This record belongs to a study of blood T cell repertoires in COVID-19. Across the study: The United States, Italy and Spain provided the acute and convalescent COVID-19 samples.

The CDR3 contains 12 residues. V was clipped by 5 bases and J by 5 bases, with 9 bases between them. In germline, CDR1 is WNHNN, CDR2 SYGVQD (reference sequence). The table came from immunoSEQ multiplex PCR; TCRdb's copy has only in-frame clones and leaves some out. The data contain about 210,000 clones, approximately 80% of them seen just once; the ten biggest clones take up roughly 7.8%. This sequence originates from an elderly woman with COVID-19, enrolled during active disease. The chain employs TRBV10-1 and TRBJ1-1; maybe TRBD1 (6 bases). The sequencing sample was made of peripheral blood. For the CDR3, the DNA is TGCGCCAGCAGTCCAGGGGATACTGAAGCTTTCTTT. This sequence encodes CASSPGDTEAFF.